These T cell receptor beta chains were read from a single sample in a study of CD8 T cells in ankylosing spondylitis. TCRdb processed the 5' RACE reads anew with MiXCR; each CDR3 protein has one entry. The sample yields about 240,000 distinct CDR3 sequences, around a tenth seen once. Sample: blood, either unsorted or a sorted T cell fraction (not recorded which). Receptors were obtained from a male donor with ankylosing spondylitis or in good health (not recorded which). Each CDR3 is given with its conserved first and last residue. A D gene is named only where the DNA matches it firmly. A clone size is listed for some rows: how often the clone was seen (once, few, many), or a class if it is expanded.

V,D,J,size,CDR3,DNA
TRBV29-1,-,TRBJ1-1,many,CSVVAAFPNTEAFF,TGCAGCGTTGTGGCAGCTTTTCCGAACACTGAAGCTTTCTTT
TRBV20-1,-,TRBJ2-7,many,CSARVSPGEQYF,TGCAGTGCTAGGGTATCCCCGGGGGAGCAGTACTTC
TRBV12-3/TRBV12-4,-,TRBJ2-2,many,CASSWPIGELFF,TGTGCCAGCAGCTGGCCCATAGGGGAGCTGTTTTTT
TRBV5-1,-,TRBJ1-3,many,CASSATGSSGNTIYF,TGCGCCAGCAGTGCGACCGGGAGCTCTGGAAACACCATATATTTT
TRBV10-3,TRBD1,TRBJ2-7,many,CAISGGQGSYEQYF,TGTGCCATCAGTGGGGGACAGGGAAGCTACGAGCAGTACTTC
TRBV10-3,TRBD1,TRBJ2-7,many,CAITSGQGNEQYF,TGTGCCATCACATCGGGACAGGGGAACGAGCAGTACTTC
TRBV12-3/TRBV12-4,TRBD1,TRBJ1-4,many,CASSMDRNEKLFF,TGTGCCAGCAGCATGGACAGGAATGAAAAACTGTTTTTT
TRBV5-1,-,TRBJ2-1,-,CASSFDGPGITVHNEQFF,TGCGCCAGCAGCTTCGACGGGCCTGGGATAACGGTCCACAATGAGCAGTTCTTC
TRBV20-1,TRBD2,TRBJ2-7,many,CSAASGTSDTEQYF,TGCAGTGCTGCCTCCGGGACTAGCGACACCGAGCAGTACTTC
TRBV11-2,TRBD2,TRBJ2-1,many,CASSFLREGFYNEQFF,TGTGCCAGCAGCTTTTTGCGGGAGGGTTTCTACAATGAGCAGTTCTTC
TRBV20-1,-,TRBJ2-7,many,CSARPSQGSSYEQYF,TGCAGTGCTAGACCCTCACAGGGCTCCTCCTACGAGCAGTACTTC
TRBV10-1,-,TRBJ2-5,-,CASSVGEGRTQYF,TGCGCCAGCAGTGTGGGTGAAGGCAGGACCCAGTACTTC
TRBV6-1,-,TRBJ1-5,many,CASRPERMGNQPQHF,TGTGCCAGCAGGCCTGAAAGAATGGGCAATCAGCCCCAGCATTTT
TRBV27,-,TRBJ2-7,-,CASSEKQNPYEQYF,TGTGCCAGCAGCGAGAAACAGAATCCCTACGAGCAGTACTTC
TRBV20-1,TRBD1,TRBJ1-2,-,CSARGNRGDYGYTF,TGCAGTGCTAGAGGGAACAGGGGTGACTATGGCTACACCTTC
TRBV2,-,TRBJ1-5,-,CASRAQVGGNQPQHF,TGTGCCAGCAGGGCGCAGGTGGGGGGTAATCAGCCCCAGCATTTT
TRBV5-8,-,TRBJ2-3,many,CASSRGARTDTQYF,TGTGCCAGCAGCCGAGGGGCGCGCACAGATACGCAGTATTTT
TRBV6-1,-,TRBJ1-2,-,CADSRAPNYGYTF,TGTGCCGACTCCCGGGCCCCTAACTATGGCTACACCTTC
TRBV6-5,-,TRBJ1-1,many,CASSSSLMQNPQAEAFF,TGTGCCAGCAGTTCCTCACTTATGCAGAATCCTCAAGCTGAAGCTTTCTTT
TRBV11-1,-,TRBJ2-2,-,CATSVWDTGELFF,TGTGCCACCTCAGTATGGGACACCGGGGAGCTGTTTTTT
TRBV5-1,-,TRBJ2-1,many,CASSRIFGGDNEQFF,TGCGCCAGCAGCCGAATTTTCGGAGGGGACAATGAGCAGTTCTTC
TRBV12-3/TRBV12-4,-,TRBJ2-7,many,CASSLFSGFEQYF,TGTGCCAGCAGTTTGTTTTCGGGGTTCGAGCAGTACTTC
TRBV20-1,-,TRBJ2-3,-,CSARDYITDTQYF,TGCAGTGCTAGAGACTATATAACAGATACGCAGTATTTT
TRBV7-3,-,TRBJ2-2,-,CASSLGIAPHLNTGELFF,TGTGCCAGCAGCTTAGGGATAGCTCCCCATTTGAACACCGGGGAGCTGTTTTTT
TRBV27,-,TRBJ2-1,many,CASSFEEGQFF,TGTGCCAGCAGTTTCGAGGAGGGGCAGTTCTTC
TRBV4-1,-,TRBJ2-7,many,CASSQAWGVYEQYF,TGCGCCAGCAGCCAAGCCTGGGGTGTCTACGAGCAGTACTTC
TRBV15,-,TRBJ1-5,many,CATSPGHSNQPQHF,TGTGCCACCAGCCCAGGTCATAGCAATCAGCCCCAGCATTTT
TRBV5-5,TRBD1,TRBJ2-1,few,CASSQDRGLGNEQFF,TGTGCCAGCAGCCAGGACAGGGGGCTCGGCAATGAGCAGTTCTTC
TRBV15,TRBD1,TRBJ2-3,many,CATSGQDRGTLSTDTQYF,TGTGCCACCAGCGGCCAGGACAGGGGGACGCTCAGCACAGATACGCAGTATTTT
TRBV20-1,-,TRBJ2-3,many,CSARAPEGTDTQYF,TGCAGTGCTAGAGCCCCCGAGGGCACAGATACGCAGTATTTT
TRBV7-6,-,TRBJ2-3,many,CASSLWGDTQYF,TGTGCCAGCAGCTTATGGGGGGATACGCAGTATTTT
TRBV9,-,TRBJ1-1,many,CASSPRHGVTEAFF,TGTGCCAGCAGCCCAAGACACGGGGTCACTGAAGCTTTCTTT
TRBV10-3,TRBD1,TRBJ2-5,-,CAISEAWQGAKETQYF,TGTGCCATCAGTGAGGCCTGGCAGGGGGCTAAGGAGACCCAGTACTTC
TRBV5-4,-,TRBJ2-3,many,CASSLRRQTQYF,TGTGCCAGCAGCTTGCGTAGACAAACGCAGTATTTT
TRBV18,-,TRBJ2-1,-,CASSPEQGSYNEQFF,TGTGCCAGCTCACCGGAACAGGGCTCCTACAATGAGCAGTTCTTC
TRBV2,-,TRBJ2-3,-,CASSRNPSGADTQYF,TGTGCCAGCAGTAGAAATCCGTCAGGGGCAGATACGCAGTATTTT
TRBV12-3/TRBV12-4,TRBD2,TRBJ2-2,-,CASSLDRAGGRTGELFF,TGTGCCAGCAGTTTAGATCGCGCGGGGGGGCGTACCGGGGAGCTGTTTTTT
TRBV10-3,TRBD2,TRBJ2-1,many,CAISRLAGERSYNEQFF,TGTGCCATCAGTAGACTAGCGGGGGAACGATCCTACAATGAGCAGTTCTTC